One T cell receptor beta chain is described in this entry. CDR1 SGHDN and CDR2 FVKESK come from the germline V gene. CDR3 size: 14 residues. Trimming took off 0 bases at V and 10 bases at J, with 15 bases between the two ends. The sample belongs to a study of control samples from healthy donors and cancer patients. Assay: immunoSEQ multiplex PCR; the TCRdb copy retains only in-frame clones and omits some. The table shows roughly 52,000 clones, with roughly 96% occurring only once. This chain uses TRBV14 with TRBJ1-1; D gene ambiguous. The sample was blood. This sequence was found in a man younger than 40 in good health. As DNA, the CDR3 is TGTGCCAGCAGCCAAGAGTACGGCCTGAATGCAGCTTTCTTT. This translates into CASSQEYGLNAAFF.